What follows describes a single TCR beta chain. The antigen is undetermined. A much larger clonotype is one base distant, so this may be a read error. The hyperthyroidism patients had all been newly diagnosed, and their disease duration was under 2 months. Their ages ranged from 18 to 65 years. Diagnosis relied on clinical symptoms, serum thyroxine and TRAb, thyroid ultrasound and orbital computed tomography. This sample was included in a study of T cells in Graves' hyperthyroidism and ophthalmopathy. Regions amplified from RNA transcripts were the TCR beta CDR3 regions. An initial round of RT-PCR targeting the TCR CDR3 relied on the HTBI primer set. TCRdb reanalysed the multiplex PCR reads using MiXCR and keeps one entry per CDR3 protein. The sample consists of about 480,000 distinct CDR3 sequences, about 15% of them appearing once. V was clipped by 3 bases and J by 4 bases, with 21 bases between them. Per germline, CDR1 MNHEY and CDR2 SVGAGI. The CDR3 is 17 amino acids.

Study observations and caveats: Progression to ophthalmopathy was predicted a median of roughly 6.5 months early. Most clonotypes expanded in the thyroid (above 0.001) were also present in blood.

The clonotype originates from a woman aged 18-29 years with Graves' hyperthyroidism. V usage is TRBV6-5 and J usage is TRBJ1-1; D gene unclear. Sequencing was carried out using blood. In DNA, the CDR3 is TGTGCCAGCAGTTATGGGCTAGGATACGAGCGGAGCACTGAAGCTTTCTTT. Translation gives CASSYGLGYERSTEAFF.